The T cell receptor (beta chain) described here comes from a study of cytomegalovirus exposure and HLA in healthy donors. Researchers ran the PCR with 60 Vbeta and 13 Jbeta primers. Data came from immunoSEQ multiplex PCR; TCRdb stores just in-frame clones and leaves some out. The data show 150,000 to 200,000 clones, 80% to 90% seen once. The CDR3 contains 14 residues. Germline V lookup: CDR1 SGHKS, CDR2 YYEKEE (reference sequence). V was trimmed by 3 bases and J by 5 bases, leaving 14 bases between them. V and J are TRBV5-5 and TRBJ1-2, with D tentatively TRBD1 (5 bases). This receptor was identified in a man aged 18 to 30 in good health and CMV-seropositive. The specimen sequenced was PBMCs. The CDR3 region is CASSSAGQGYGYTF. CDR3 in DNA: TGTGCCAGCAGCTCGGCAGGGCAAGGGTATGGCTACACCTTC.